The 16 T cell receptor beta chains below come from one sample, sequenced in a study of spatial heterogeneity in lung cancer. The sample's time point: blood at routine non-recurrence follow-up after resection. Unsorted whole RNA from tumor, nontumor lung or frozen PBMC underwent sequencing. MiXCR was run by TCRdb on the 5' RACE reads, yielding one entry per CDR3 protein. The sample has some 120,000 distinct CDR3 sequences, over 9% seen once. The source material was PBMCs, sampled at follow-up. The source is a male donor with early-stage non-small cell lung cancer.

The CDR3 is CASSPYTSGGPYQETQYF. The DNA of the CDR3 is TGTGCCAGCAGCCCATACACTAGCGGGGGACCGTACCAAGAGACCCAGTACTTC. This chain links TRBV3-1 with TRBJ2-5; 11 bases are shared with TRBD2. The CDR3 length is 18 residues. The germline V gene has CDR1 LGHDT and CDR2 YNNKEL (reference sequence). Losses at the gene ends were 4 bases for V and 0 bases for J; bases not matched to a gene: 10.

The rearrangement joins TRBV19 to TRBJ2-4; D not certain. V was cut by 3 bases and J by 0 bases, with 6 bases left in between. This CDR3 has 14 residues. Germline CDR1 reads LNHDA; CDR2 reads SQIVND (reference sequence). CDR3 loop: CASSMSIAKNIQYF. CDR3 nucleotides: TGTGCCAGTAGTATGAGTATAGCCAAAAACATTCAGTACTTC. Drawing the rest from reference TRBV19 and TRBJ2-4, the complete variable domain is DGGITQSPKYLFRKEGQNVTLSCEQNLNHDAMYWYRQDPGQGLRLIYYSQIVNDFQKGDIAEGYSVSREKKESFPLTVTSAQKNPTAFYLCASSMSIAKNIQYFGAGTRLSVL.

At least ten counts were recorded for this clonotype. This rearrangement joins TRBV10-3 to TRBJ2-2; either TRBD1 or TRBD2 may fit D (5 bases each). Per germline, CDR1 ENHRY and CDR2 SYGVKD. This CDR3 comprises 14 residues. Trimming pared 4 bases from V and 6 bases from J, leaving 12 bases between. The CDR3 region is CAISARAEAGELFF. The CDR3 DNA is TGTGCCATCAGTGCCAGGGCGGAGGCCGGGGAGCTGTTTTTT.

In its sample, this clonotype was seen many times. The rearrangement links TRBV10-3 to TRBJ1-5; D gene uncertain. This CDR3 is 13 amino acids long. Germline CDR1 is ENHRY and CDR2 is SYGVKD. V was clipped by 2 bases and J by 2 bases, with 4 bases between them. Here the CDR3 reads CAISEAGNQPQHF. CDR3 coding DNA: TGTGCCATCAGTGAGGCGGGCAATCAGCCCCAGCATTTT.

This clonotype was detected only a few times. The rearrangement links TRBV5-1 to TRBJ2-7; D call uncertain. Trimming shortened V by 1 base and J by 0 bases, and 11 bases separated the two germline ends. The CDR3 covers 15 residues. The V gene's germline CDR1 is SGHRS and CDR2 YFSETQ. CDR3 DNA: TGCGCCAGCAGCTTGAAGGATTTCAGCTCCTACGAGCAGTACTTC. The encoded protein is CASSLKDFSSYEQYF.

This clonotype was counted only a few times. The chain couples TRBV7-2 to TRBJ1-1, with a weak D call TRBD1 (6 bases). Between the trimmed V and J ends, which lost 1 base and 1 base, there was a span of 10 bases. The CDR3 contains 15 residues. Germline CDR1 SGHTA, CDR2 FQGNSA. The CDR3 region has the DNA TGTGCCAGCAGCTTAGTCGCACAGGGGAACACTGAAGCTTTCTTT. It codes for CASSLVAQGNTEAFF. The full variable domain, completed using reference TRBV7-2 and TRBJ1-1, is GAGVSQSPSNKVTEKGKDVELRCDPISGHTALYWYRQSLGQGLEFLIYFQGNSAPDKSGLPSDRFSAERTGGSVSTLTIQRTQQEDSAVYLCASSLVAQGNTEAFFGQGTRLTVV.

A few counts support this clonotype. The rearrangement uses TRBV7-2 and TRBJ2-2; the D is unclear. V shed 1 base and J shed 3 bases, with 9 bases lying between them. This CDR3 comprises 15 residues. Germline V gene lookup returns CDR1 SGHTA and CDR2 FQGNSA. The CDR3 region has the DNA TGTGCCAGCAGCTTAGGGGGTTTCGACACCGGGGAGCTGTTTTTT. Its translation: CASSLGGFDTGELFF.

This clonotype was observed a handful of times. The rearrangement joins TRBV29-1 to TRBJ1-2; 9 bases fit TRBD1. V trimming: 4 bases; J trimming: 8 bases; junction bases outside the gene matches: 8. From germline, CDR1 is SQVTM and CDR2 ANQGSEA. The length of the CDR3 is 13 residues. CDR3 region: CSVAGTGTSGYTF. For the CDR3, the DNA is TGCAGCGTTGCCGGGACAGGGACATCGGGCTACACCTTC.

The chain links TRBV23-1 to TRBJ2-1; either TRBD1 or TRBD2 may supply D (6 bases each). TRBV23-1 is reported as an ORF; its role is uncertain. Trimming shortened V by 4 bases and J by 5 bases, and 9 bases separated the two germline ends. The CDR3 consists of 13 residues. Here the CDR3 DNA reads TGCGCCAGCAGTCGGAGGGGGGACAATGAGCAGTTCTTC. It encodes CASSRRGDNEQFF.

The chain carries TRBV20-1 and TRBJ2-5; the D is unclear. CDR3 length equals 14 residues. Trimming removed 1 base from V and 5 bases from J, with 14 bases in between. Looked up from germline, CDR1 is DFQATT and CDR2 is SNEGSKA (reference sequence). The CDR3 nucleotides are TGCAGTGCTAGAGCCCATCCGCGCAGGGAGACCCAGTACTTC. Its translation is CSARAHPRRETQYF.

The table lists this clonotype with many counts. The genes are TRBV29-1 and TRBJ1-3, with TRBD1 as a possible D gene (5 bases). The CDR3 is 14 amino acids. V was trimmed by 4 bases and J by 2 bases, leaving 12 bases between them. Germline assignment: CDR1 SQVTM and CDR2 ANQGSEA. The CDR3 is CSVAAGTTGNTIYF. In nucleotides, the CDR3 is TGCAGCGTTGCGGCAGGGACCACTGGAAACACCATATATTTT.

This clonotype was recorded many times. The V and J genes are TRBV4-2 and TRBJ1-6; D is uncertain. V was pared by 1 base and J by 7 bases, with 8 bases between. Germline lookup yields CDR1 LGHNA and CDR2 YNFKEQ. The CDR3 spans 14 residues. This chain's CDR3 is CASSQVLWNSPLHF. The CDR3 coding sequence is TGTGCCAGCAGCCAAGTTTTGTGGAATTCACCCCTCCACTTT.

This clonotype was detected ten times or more. The genes are TRBV20-1 and TRBJ2-7; D may be TRBD1 (6 bases). This CDR3 contains 13 residues. Trimming cost V 4 bases and J 7 bases, with 17 bases left between them. CDR1 is DFQATT and CDR2 is SNEGSKA in the germline V gene (reference sequence). The CDR3 is CSATTGYVREQYF. The DNA of the CDR3 is TGCAGTGCTACTACAGGGTATGTGCGGGAGCAGTACTTC.

This clonotype was observed at least ten times. The CDR3 nucleotides read TGCAGCGTAGGACAGGGGGGCTCGGAGACCCAGTACTTC. Amino acid sequence: CSVGQGGSETQYF. The chain has TRBV29-1 and TRBJ2-5; 10 positions agree with TRBD1. Per the germline V gene, CDR1 is SQVTM and CDR2 is ANQGSEA. This CDR3 has 13 amino acids. J lost 5 bases, V lost 6 bases, and 6 bases had no gene match.

This clonotype was seen a handful of times. This chain uses TRBV10-3 with TRBJ2-7; no definite D call. Germline lookup yields CDR1 ENHRY and CDR2 SYGVKD. Trimming took 8 bases from V and 0 from J, leaving 5 bases between them. This CDR3 region has 11 residues. The DNA for the CDR3 is TGTGCCATCGGGCTCTCCTACGAGCAGTACTTC. It codes for CAIGLSYEQYF.

The V call is TRBV10-3, the J call TRBJ2-2; D perhaps matches TRBD1 (6 bases). Germline V gene sequence: CDR1 ENHRY, CDR2 SYGVKD. Trimming removed 3 bases from V and 7 bases from J, with 12 bases in between. The CDR3 has 14 amino acids. CDR3 protein: CAISDHREDGELFF. The CDR3 DNA sequence: TGTGCCATCAGTGACCACAGGGAAGACGGGGAGCTGTTTTTT.